The 25 T cell receptor beta chains in this list originate from one sample, sequenced in a study of blood T cell repertoires in COVID-19. The assay was immunoSEQ multiplex PCR, and TCRdb's table has in-frame clones only and misses some. The sample holds some 150,000 clones, approximately 80% seen once. Sequences were obtained from peripheral blood. All receptors come from a woman in her seventies with COVID-19, enrolled during active disease.

This clone was found a few times. The chain employs TRBV6-5 and TRBJ1-2; 11 bases fit TRBD1. V was clipped by 10 bases and J by 4 bases; unmatched bases: 5. Germline V gene sequence: CDR1 MNHEY, CDR2 SVGAGI. The CDR3 spans 13 residues. CDR3 coding DNA: TGTGCCACCGGGGGACAGGGGGTCTATGGCTACACCTTC. As protein: CATGGQGVYGYTF.

This rearrangement joins TRBV2 to TRBJ2-5; D is ambiguous. The CDR3 has 14 residues. The germline V and J ends were trimmed by 1 base and 4 bases, with 10 bases remaining between them. The germline V gene has CDR1 SNHLY and CDR2 FYNNEI. DNA for the CDR3: TGTGCCAGCAGTGAAGGACATGCCGCAGAGACCCAGTACTTC. It specifies CASSEGHAAETQYF.

The J gene is TRBJ1-2, the V gene TRBV2, with 9 bases lining up with TRBD1. Germline loops: CDR1 SNHLY, CDR2 FYNNEI. This CDR3 contains 16 residues. V lost 4 bases, J lost 4 bases, and 10 bases stayed unmatched. CDR3 in amino acids: CASSVGTGGAGYGYTF. In nucleotides, the CDR3 is TGTGCCAGCAGTGTCGGTACAGGGGGCGCTGGCTATGGCTACACCTTC.

The CDR3 region is CAVSGPRTGYTF. The CDR3 coding sequence is TGTGCCGTGTCAGGGCCCCGCACTGGCTACACCTTC. V gene TRBV30 combines with J gene TRBJ1-2, with a tentative D call TRBD1 (5 bases). Germline V gives CDR1 GTSNPN, CDR2 SVGIG (reference sequence). The length of the CDR3 is 12 residues. Trimming removed 8 bases at V and 7 bases at J, with 17 bases between.

V and J are TRBV7-8 and TRBJ2-3, with a tentative D call TRBD1 (6 bases). The V gene's germline CDR1 is SGHVS and CDR2 FQNEAQ. The CDR3 covers 15 residues. V lost 5 bases and J 1 base, leaving 13 bases between the germline ends. This CDR3 reads CASSRGGSGTDTQYF. CDR3 nucleotides: TGTGCCAGCAGCCGAGGGGGTAGCGGCACAGATACGCAGTATTTT.

This chain uses TRBV6-5 with TRBJ1-4; unclear D gene. This CDR3 spans 14 amino acids. Trimming left V 7 bases short and J 3 bases short, with 12 bases between. From germline, CDR1 is MNHEY and CDR2 SVGAGI. In nucleotides, the CDR3 is TGTGCCAGCATGGGGAGCCGTGCTAATGAAAAACTGTTTTTT. As protein: CASMGSRANEKLFF.

In its sample, this clone was seen a few times. The rearrangement uses TRBV15 and TRBJ1-1; 10 bases match TRBD1. The V gene end was trimmed by 7 bases and the J gene end by 4 bases; junction bases not matched to a gene: 9. Germline values: CDR1 LNHNV, CDR2 YYDKDF (reference sequence). The length of the CDR3 is 15 residues. CDR3 in DNA: TGTGCCACCATCTCAGACAGGGGGCGTAGCACTGAAGCTTTCTTT. Translated: CATISDRGRSTEAFF.

The genes are TRBV19 and TRBJ1-1, with TRBD1 matching over 10 bases. V trimming: 5 bases; J trimming: 4 bases; junction bases outside the gene matches: 10. CDR3 length: 16 amino acids. Germline assignment: CDR1 LNHDA and CDR2 SQIVND (reference sequence). The CDR3 DNA reads as TGTGCCAGTAGTTTTCCCTCCGGGACAGGGGCCACTGAAGCTTTCTTT. Amino acids: CASSFPSGTGATEAFF.

V gene TRBV7-9 combines with J gene TRBJ1-1, with D unclear. Trimming pared 4 bases from V and 10 bases from J, leaving 13 bases between. The CDR3 is 12 amino acids. CDR1 is SEHNR, CDR2 FQNEAQ, per germline (reference sequence). The CDR3 loop reads CASSYWTEGAFF. The CDR3 nucleotides are TGTGCCAGCAGCTACTGGACCGAGGGAGCTTTCTTT.

This clone came up a few times. This chain joins TRBV2 and TRBJ2-3; TRBD1 might be the D (5 bases). Germline CDR1 and CDR2: SNHLY and FYNNEI. V dropped 8 bases and J dropped 0 bases, with 12 bases sitting between them. This CDR3 contains 14 residues. The CDR3 DNA sequence: TGTGCCAGCGAGACAGCCCTTAGCACAGATACGCAGTATTTT. It specifies CASETALSTDTQYF. The whole variable domain, remainder taken from reference TRBV2 and TRBJ2-3, is EPEVTQTPSHQVTQMGQEVILRCVPISNHLYFYWYRQILGQKVEFLVSFYNNEISEKSEIFDDQFSVERPDGSNFTLKIRSTKLEDSAMYFCASETALSTDTQYFGPGTRLTVL.

This clone was seen just once. This chain joins TRBV6-2 or TRBV6-3 and TRBJ2-7; perhaps TRBD1 as D (5 bases). V gave up 0 bases and J gave up 2 bases, with 17 bases separating them. Per germline, CDR1 MNHEY and CDR2 SVGEGT. CDR3 length: 17 residues. CDR3 amino acids: CASSYSMSTDTTYEQYF. In DNA form, the CDR3 reads TGTGCCAGCAGTTACTCGATGTCGACAGATACAACCTACGAGCAGTACTTC.

The chain's CDR3 is CASSTTASLHNEQFF. Here the CDR3 DNA reads TGTGCCAGTAGCACCACAGCTTCTCTTCACAATGAGCAGTTCTTC. This chain uses TRBV19 with TRBJ2-1, with D unclear. The CDR3 runs 15 residues. Per the germline V gene, CDR1 is LNHDA and CDR2 is SQIVND (reference sequence). The V and J ends lost 6 bases and 5 bases respectively, with 17 bases between them.

The V and J genes are TRBV29-1 and TRBJ1-1, with a weak D call TRBD1 (5 bases). The CDR3 contains 14 residues. V was cut by 5 bases and J by 4 bases, with 17 bases left in between. Germline CDR1 and CDR2: SQVTM and ANQGSEA. CDR3 sequence (DNA): TGCAGCGTTTATGACGACAGAGATTCCACTGAAGCTTTCTTT. Its protein is CSVYDDRDSTEAFF.

The rearrangement uses TRBV3-1 (or the pseudogene TRBV3-2) and TRBJ1-1, with 9 nucleotides matching TRBD1. The CDR3 length is 15 residues. CDR1 and CDR2 (germline): LGHDT, YNNKEL (reference sequence). V trimming: 4 bases; J trimming: 1 base; junction bases outside the gene matches: 4. CDR3 sequence (DNA): TGTGCCAGCAGCCGGGACAGGGCTGGGAACACTGAAGCTTTCTTT. This codes for CASSRDRAGNTEAFF.

The V gene is TRBV7-2, the J gene TRBJ2-5; TRBD1 aligns across 12 bases. The CDR3 totals 15 residues. V was pared by 3 bases and J by 6 bases, with 5 bases of the junction left unmatched. Germline V gene lookup returns CDR1 SGHTA and CDR2 FQGNSA. CDR3 in DNA: TGTGCCAGCAGCTTGGGGACAGGGGGCGGGAAGACCCAGTACTTC. Protein sequence: CASSLGTGGGKTQYF.

This chain uses TRBV18 with TRBJ2-7; TRBD2 matches at 9 bases. The CDR3 runs to 16 residues. Germline V gene sequence: CDR1 KGHSH, CDR2 LQKENI. Trimming removed 4 bases from V and 4 bases from J; junction bases left unmatched: 11. In DNA form, the CDR3 reads TGTGCCAGCTCACGCCGAGTTGATAGCGGGAGTTACGAGCAGTACTTC. Its protein product is CASSRRVDSGSYEQYF.

V is TRBV27 and J is TRBJ2-7; 7 nucleotides align to TRBD2. V dropped 2 bases and J dropped 2; count of bases not matched to a gene: 18. Germline V gene lookup returns CDR1 MNHEY and CDR2 SMNVEV (reference sequence). The CDR3 spans 19 residues. The CDR3 DNA follows: TGTGCCAGCAGTTTAAGTATCGCTAGCGGAAGTATATCCGCCTACGAGCAGTACTTC. Translation: CASSLSIASGSISAYEQYF.

J is TRBJ2-7 and V is TRBV4-1; TRBD1 agrees at 8 bases. The CDR3 length is 14 residues. Germline-derived CDR1 and CDR2 are MGHRA and YSYEKL. J gave up 3 bases and V 5 bases, and 6 bases lay outside the gene matches. The CDR3 nucleotides are TGCGCCAGCAGCGAGACAGGGGCAAGCTACGAGCAGTACTTC. Its translation is CASSETGASYEQYF.

The V call is TRBV7-9, the J call TRBJ2-7, with 14 bases fitting TRBD2. From germline, CDR1 is SEHNR and CDR2 FQNEAQ (reference sequence). This CDR3 contains 15 residues. Germline trimming cut 5 bases from V and 9 bases from J; bases unmatched to any gene: 9. Written as DNA, the CDR3 is TGTGCCAGCAGCATAACGGGACTAGCGGGAGTCGTGCAGTACTTC. Translated: CASSITGLAGVVQYF.

The chain uses TRBV7-7 and TRBJ2-5; tentative D call: TRBD1 (5 bases). The germline V gene encodes CDR1 SSHAT and CDR2 FNYEAQ (reference sequence). The CDR3 runs 16 residues. Trimming removed 1 base from V and 4 bases from J, with 16 bases in between. The CDR3 DNA reads as TGTGCCAGCAGCTTAGAAGGTAGCAGGGCTGGAGAGACCCAGTACTTC. It encodes CASSLEGSRAGETQYF.

The chain combines TRBV3-1 (or the pseudogene TRBV3-2) with TRBJ1-1; D is unclear. Germline V gene lookup returns CDR1 LGHDT and CDR2 YNNKEL (reference sequence). V was clipped by 1 base and J by 8 bases, with 8 bases between them. This CDR3 region has 12 residues. The CDR3 spells CASSQGIAEAFF. CDR3 coding DNA: TGTGCCAGCAGCCAAGGAATAGCAGAAGCTTTCTTT.

The rearrangement uses TRBV29-1 and TRBJ1-2, with D hard to call. V lost 6 bases and J lost 10, with 12 bases in between. The CDR3 has 10 residues. Per the germline V gene, CDR1 is SQVTM and CDR2 is ANQGSEA. The CDR3 coding sequence is TGCAGCGTCGAGAGGGAGGCCTACACCTTC. Protein: CSVEREAYTF.

The chain is built from TRBV10-3 and TRBJ1-1, with 7 bases identical to TRBD1. The junction had 9 bases not matched to a gene; V was cut back by 10 bases and J by 7 bases. This CDR3 has 12 amino acids. Looked up from germline, CDR1 is ENHRY and CDR2 is SYGVKD. The CDR3 sequence: CATNTGDGEAFF. CDR3 nucleotides: TGTGCCACCAATACAGGGGACGGTGAAGCTTTCTTT.

The CDR3: CASSFPLQRSYNEQFF. CDR3 nucleotides: TGTGCCAGCAGTTTCCCGCTACAGAGATCTTACAATGAGCAGTTCTTC. The rearrangement links TRBV6-5 to TRBJ2-1; D gene uncertain. Germline V CDR1 and CDR2: MNHEY, SVGAGI. There are 16 residues in the CDR3. The V and J ends lost 4 bases and 4 bases respectively, with 17 bases between them.

The V call is TRBV28, the J call TRBJ1-3; 8 bases line up with TRBD1. The CDR3 covers 15 residues. Germline V CDR1 and CDR2: MDHEN, SYDVKM. The ends lost 6 bases at V and 4 bases at J; junction bases unmatched: 8. CDR3 amino acids: CASSQQGGRGNTIYF. CDR3 sequence (DNA): TGTGCCAGCAGCCAACAGGGGGGAAGGGGAAACACCATATATTTT.